The 21 T cell receptor beta chains given below trace back to one sample, sequenced in a study of T cell responses to AZD1222 COVID-19 vaccine. The assay was immunoSEQ multiplex PCR, and TCRdb's table has in-frame clones only and misses some. Of approximately 35,000 clones in the sample, approximately 84% were seen once. Sample: peripheral blood, taken 28 days after the second AZD1222 dose. The receptors originated from an adult who received the AZD1222 COVID-19 vaccine.

V and J are TRBV29-1 and TRBJ1-1; the D gene is possibly TRBD1 (6 bases). This CDR3 region has 11 residues. Germline-derived CDR1 and CDR2 are SQVTM and ANQGSEA. The V end was cut by 4 bases, the J end by 7 bases, with 10 bases between. CDR3 region: CSVVPRGEAFF. The CDR3 nucleotides read TGCAGCGTTGTTCCCAGGGGTGAAGCTTTCTTT.

The genes are TRBV3-1 (or the pseudogene TRBV3-2) and TRBJ1-2; unclear D gene. Germline V gene data show CDR1 as LGHDT and CDR2 as YNNKEL (reference sequence). The CDR3 runs to 12 residues. Trimming left V 6 bases short and J 8 bases short, with 13 bases between. CDR3 DNA sequence: TGTGCCAGCAGAGGTCCGGCCGGCGGCTACACCTTC. Protein product: CASRGPAGGYTF.

J is TRBJ2-5 and V is TRBV7-9, with D perhaps given as TRBD1 or TRBD2 (5 bases each). With 5 bases removed from V and 0 bases from J, the gap between germline ends came to 16 bases. Germline V gene lookup returns CDR1 SEHNR and CDR2 FQNEAQ (reference sequence). The CDR3 consists of 16 residues. The CDR3 spells CASSPGGGLYQETQYF. The CDR3 DNA sequence: TGTGCCAGCAGCCCCGGTGGGGGATTGTACCAAGAGACCCAGTACTTC.

V is TRBV2 and J is TRBJ2-1, with TRBD1 matching over 9 bases. Germline V gene lookup returns CDR1 SNHLY and CDR2 FYNNEI. Unmatched junction bases numbered 4, after V lost 6 bases and J lost 4 bases. The CDR3 has 14 amino acids. CDR3 in DNA: TGTGCCAGCAGACCCGGGACAGGGTACAATGAGCAGTTCTTC. Protein sequence: CASRPGTGYNEQFF. Filled out from reference TRBV2 and TRBJ2-1, the complete variable domain reads EPEVTQTPSHQVTQMGQEVILRCVPISNHLYFYWYRQILGQKVEFLVSFYNNEISEKSEIFDDQFSVERPDGSNFTLKIRSTKLEDSAMYFCASRPGTGYNEQFFGPGTRLTVL.

The chain employs TRBV4-1 and TRBJ2-1; 13 positions match TRBD2. The CDR3 runs 16 residues. CDR1 is MGHRA and CDR2 is YSYEKL in the germline V gene. V shed 3 bases, J shed 10 bases, and the junction held 9 bases outside the gene matches. The CDR3: CASSHSPGLAGWEQFF. CDR3 DNA sequence: TGCGCCAGCAGCCATTCCCCGGGACTAGCGGGGTGGGAGCAGTTCTTC.

The chain carries TRBV11-2 and TRBJ2-7; D not resolved. From germline, CDR1 is SGHAT and CDR2 FQNNGV. V gave up 1 base and J gave up 5 bases, with 9 bases separating them. The CDR3 runs 13 residues. CDR3 DNA sequence: TGTGCCAGCAGCTTAGCCCCCCAGGACGAGCAGTACTTC. Translated: CASSLAPQDEQYF.

The CDR3 reads CASSLGQYNEQFF. CDR3 nucleotides: TGCGCCAGCAGCTTGGGACAGTACAATGAGCAGTTCTTC. This chain uses TRBV5-1 with TRBJ2-1; a weak D match, TRBD1 (5 bases). V gave up 0 bases and J gave up 4 bases, with 5 bases separating them. The length of the CDR3 is 13 residues. Germline CDR1 and CDR2: SGHRS and YFSETQ.

The chain combines TRBV25-1 with TRBJ2-7, with 9 bases identical to TRBD1. Germline V gene lookup returns CDR1 MGHDK and CDR2 SYGVNS. The J segment lost 4 bases and the V segment lost 0 bases, leaving 7 bases of the junction unmatched. This CDR3 spans 16 amino acids. The DNA of the CDR3 is TGTGCCAGCAGTGAATATACCGGGACAGGGAGGTACGAGCAGTACTTC. It translates to CASSEYTGTGRYEQYF.

Worth noting for this clone: One end of the junction is discordant with germline, which a read error may explain. The V gene is TRBV7-7, the J gene TRBJ2-1; 10 nucleotides align to TRBD2. The CDR3 extends over 14 amino acids. Germline CDR1 SSHAT, CDR2 FNYEAQ (reference sequence). The CDR3 sequence is CASSSGGAYNEQFF. DNA for the CDR3: TGTGCTAGCAGCAGCGGGGGGGCCTACAATGAGCAGTTCTTC.

This clone came up once. The rearrangement uses TRBV5-6 and TRBJ1-5; maybe TRBD1 (5 bases). The germline CDR1 and CDR2 sequences are SGHDT and YYEEEE. This CDR3 spans 13 amino acids. Trimming cost V 4 bases and J 3 bases, with 8 bases left between them. The CDR3 protein is CASSPGVNQPQHF. In nucleotides, the CDR3 is TGTGCCAGCAGCCCGGGGGTCAATCAGCCCCAGCATTTT. Full variable domain (rest looked up from reference TRBV5-6 and TRBJ1-5): DAGVTQSPTHLIKTRGQQVTLRCSPKSGHDTVSWYQQALGQGPQFIFQYYEEEERQRGNFPDRFSGHQFPNYSSELNVNALLLGDSALYLCASSPGVNQPQHFGDGTRLSIL.

The chain is built from TRBV28 and TRBJ2-5, with D perhaps TRBD1 (5 bases). The germline gives CDR1 MDHEN, CDR2 SYDVKM. The CDR3 spans 14 residues. Trimming took 2 bases from V and 4 from J, leaving 11 bases between them. CDR3 in amino acids: CASSLPYRGETQYF. The CDR3 nucleotides read TGTGCCAGCAGTTTACCGTATAGGGGAGAGACCCAGTACTTC.

CDR3: CASSSPSTGYNEQFF. The CDR3 DNA follows: TGTGCCAGCAGTTCACCCTCGACGGGCTACAATGAGCAGTTCTTC. The V call is TRBV28, the J call TRBJ2-1, with D uncertain. The germline V gene encodes CDR1 MDHEN and CDR2 SYDVKM. This CDR3 region has 15 residues. V lost 4 bases and J lost 3, with 13 bases in between.

DNA for the CDR3: TGTGCCAGCAGCGCAGGTACGGGGAAAGTGAACACTGAAGCTTTCTTT. Translated, it gives CASSAGTGKVNTEAFF. V and J are TRBV11-2 and TRBJ1-1; D uncertain. V lost 5 bases, J lost 0 bases, and 16 bases lay in between. The germline V gene has CDR1 SGHAT and CDR2 FQNNGV. The CDR3 is 16 amino acids.

The CDR3 protein is CASSIQGGTDTQYF. DNA for the CDR3: TGTGCCAGTAGTATACAGGGCGGCACAGATACGCAGTATTTT. V is TRBV19 and J is TRBJ2-3; weak D call: TRBD1 (5 bases). Deletions cut 2 bases from V and 1 base from J, with 7 bases between. Germline V lookup: CDR1 LNHDA, CDR2 SQIVND (reference sequence). This CDR3 contains 14 residues.

This chain connects TRBV6-4 to TRBJ1-5; D possibly corresponds to TRBD1 (6 bases). CDR3 length equals 14 residues. The germline V gene encodes CDR1 MRHNA and CDR2 SNTAGT. Trimming left V 3 bases short and J 6 bases short, with 12 bases between. The CDR3 here is CASSEWQGFQPQHF. The CDR3 DNA reads as TGTGCCAGCAGTGAGTGGCAGGGGTTTCAGCCCCAGCATTTT.

The genes are TRBV6-5 and TRBJ2-7; D is tentatively TRBD1 or TRBD2 (5 bases each). The CDR3 is made up of 15 amino acids. Trimming took off 2 bases at V and 0 bases at J, with 11 bases between the two ends. Germline CDR1 and CDR2: MNHEY and SVGAGI. The CDR3 is CASSYIGTASYEQYF. DNA for the CDR3: TGTGCCAGCAGTTACATAGGGACGGCCTCCTACGAGCAGTACTTC.

The chain couples TRBV6-5 to TRBJ2-2, with D unclear. Between the trimmed V and J ends, which lost 0 bases and 4 bases, there was a span of 9 bases. Germline CDR1 and CDR2: MNHEY and SVGAGI. The CDR3 runs to 15 residues. CDR3 residues: CASSYSWVATGELFF. The CDR3 DNA is TGTGCCAGCAGTTACTCGTGGGTAGCCACCGGGGAGCTGTTTTTT.

This clone appeared once. The chain recombines TRBV6-1 with TRBJ1-3, with 8 bases fitting TRBD1. V shed 3 bases, J shed 8 bases, and the junction held 15 bases outside the gene matches. CDR1 is MNHNS and CDR2 is SASEGT in the germline V gene. There are 17 residues in the CDR3. DNA for the CDR3: TGTGCCAGCAGTGATCCGGGGCGGACAGGGTTTGCGGACACCATATATTTT. This sequence encodes CASSDPGRTGFADTIYF.

The V call is TRBV10-3, the J call TRBJ1-1; D might be TRBD1 (5 bases). The V end lost 3 bases, the J end lost 4 bases, and 15 bases lay between the germline ends. The CDR3 covers 15 residues. Germline lookup yields CDR1 ENHRY and CDR2 SYGVKD. The CDR3 is CAISDSNPGVTEAFF. The DNA for the CDR3 is TGTGCCATCAGTGACTCCAACCCGGGGGTCACTGAAGCTTTCTTT.

This clone was picked up a small number of times. This rearrangement joins TRBV2 to TRBJ2-7, with 10 positions matching TRBD2. The J segment lost 5 bases and the V segment lost 4 bases, leaving 8 bases of the junction unmatched. This CDR3 is 15 amino acids long. Germline CDR1 and CDR2: SNHLY and FYNNEI. This chain's CDR3 is CASSVLGTSADEQYF. The CDR3 coding sequence is TGTGCCAGCAGTGTTCTAGGGACTAGCGCGGACGAGCAGTACTTC.

V usage is TRBV28 and J usage is TRBJ1-5; 9 positions match TRBD1. Trimming cost V 4 bases and J 0 bases; bases outside gene matches: 7. The V gene's germline CDR1 is MDHEN and CDR2 SYDVKM. The CDR3 is 17 amino acids. The CDR3, as DNA: TGTGCCAGCAGTTGGACCGGGACAGGGCGTAGCAATCAGCCCCAGCATTTT. This translates into CASSWTGTGRSNQPQHF. Combining the CDR3 with reference TRBV28 and TRBJ1-5 gives the whole variable domain DVKVTQSSRYLVKRTGEKVFLECVQDMDHENMFWYRQDPGLGLRLIYFSYDVKMKEKGDIPEGYSVSREKKERFSLILESASTNQTSMYLCASSWTGTGRSNQPQHFGDGTRLSIL.